Listed below are T cell receptor beta chains from one sample, sequenced in a study of cytomegalovirus exposure and HLA in healthy donors. The repertoire was sequenced with immunoSEQ multiplex PCR; TCRdb's copy has only in-frame clones and lacks some. Here the sample spans some 91,000 clones, 55% to 65% being singletons. Sequenced input: PBMCs. These receptors were obtained from a human donor in good health. The CDR3 runs from the conserved cysteine through the conserved F or W. A D gene is named only where the DNA matches it firmly. Size is omitted from some rows. Given values are once, few, many or a class for expanded clones.

>TRBV4-3|TRBJ1-1|.|TRBD1
CASSQDGTDMNTEAFF
TGCGCCAGCAGCCAAGATGGGACAGACATGAACACTGAAGCTTTCTTT
>TRBV10-3|TRBJ2-7|once|TRBD2
CAISEGRGGSYEQYF
TGTGCCATCAGTGAGGGGCGGGGGGGATCCTACGAGCAGTACTTC
>TRBV11-2|TRBJ2-1|.|.
CASSLGRNGEQFF
TGTGCCAGCAGCTTAGGGCGGAATGGTGAGCAGTTCTTC
>TRBV10-3|TRBJ1-2|.|.
CATTVGGDYGYTF
TGTGCCACCACAGTCGGAGGAGACTATGGCTACACCTTC
>TRBV2|TRBJ1-2|.|TRBD1
CASREVGQGASGYTF
TGTGCCAGCCGAGAGGTCGGACAGGGGGCGTCTGGCTACACCTTC
>TRBV5-4|TRBJ1-4|.|.
CASAIGEKLFF
TGTGCCAGCGCCATCGGTGAAAAACTGTTTTTT
>TRBV7-2|TRBJ2-3|.|TRBD2
CASSASGRGTGTQYF
TGTGCCAGCAGCGCCTCGGGGCGGGGGACGGGGACGCAGTATTTT
>TRBV7-6|TRBJ2-2|few|.
CASSREQGSNTGELFF
TGTGCCAGCAGCCGGGAGCAAGGATCGAACACCGGGGAGCTGTTTTTT
>TRBV6-1|TRBJ2-7|.|.
CASSEGVSGYPQKQYF
TGTGCCAGCAGTGAAGGAGTAAGCGGTTATCCCCAAAAGCAGTACTTC
>TRBV5-4|TRBJ2-3|.|TRBD2
CASSWAGTSGTDTQYF
TGTGCCAGCAGCTGGGCGGGGACTAGCGGCACAGATACGCAGTATTTT
>TRBV27|TRBJ1-4|.|TRBD1
CASGYPRTGSDYNEKLFF
TGTGCCAGCGGATACCCGAGGACAGGGAGTGATTATAATGAAAAACTGTTTTTT
>TRBV7-2|TRBJ2-1|.|.
CASSLGSLEQFF
TGTGCCAGCAGCTTAGGTTCCCTCGAGCAGTTCTTC
>TRBV7-3|TRBJ2-7|few|.
CASSLSGKYEQYF
TGTGCCAGCAGCTTAAGCGGGAAGTACGAGCAGTACTTC
>TRBV2|TRBJ1-1|.|TRBD1
CASRSPTGGRTEAFF
TGTGCCAGCAGGAGCCCCACAGGGGGCCGGACTGAAGCTTTCTTT
>TRBV6-5|TRBJ2-7|.|TRBD1
CASSYGTGGSYEQYF
TGTGCCAGCAGTTACGGGACAGGGGGCTCTTACGAGCAGTACTTC
>TRBV7-3|TRBJ2-3|.|TRBD1
CASSLDGQGGDTQYF
TGTGCCAGCAGCTTAGATGGACAGGGGGGTGATACGCAGTATTTT
>TRBV4-1|TRBJ2-7|.|.
CASSQGLFSYEQYF
TGCGCCAGCAGCCAAGGACTGTTCTCCTACGAGCAGTACTTC
>TRBV7-2|TRBJ2-7|.|TRBD2
CASRRLAGGDYEQYF
TGTGCCAGCAGACGGCTAGCGGGGGGGGATTACGAGCAGTACTTC
>TRBV6-4|TRBJ2-3|.|TRBD2
CASSEAGGTDTQYF
TGTGCCAGCAGTGAAGCGGGGGGCACAGATACGCAGTATTTT
>TRBV5-6|TRBJ1-2|few|TRBD1
CASSPRGDIESYGYTF
TGTGCCAGCAGCCCCAGGGGGGACATTGAATCCTATGGCTACACCTTC
>TRBV5-4|TRBJ1-3|.|.
CASSSQDSGNTIYF
TGTGCCAGCAGCTCACAGGACTCTGGAAACACCATATATTTT
>TRBV16|TRBJ1-2|.|.
CASSQSRANYGYTF
TGTGCCAGCAGCCAATCCCGGGCTAACTATGGCTACACCTTC
>TRBV15|TRBJ1-1|.|.
CATSRDRPMNTEAFF
TGTGCCACCAGCAGAGATCGTCCTATGAACACTGAAGCTTTCTTT
>TRBV4-3|TRBJ1-4|few|.
CASSQGLGAYEKLFF
TGCGCCAGCAGCCAAGGGCTGGGGGCATATGAAAAACTGTTTTTT
>TRBV6-5|TRBJ1-6|once|TRBD1
CASSATTGGLSPLHF
TGTGCCAGCAGTGCTACAACAGGGGGCCTTTCACCCCTCCACTTT
>TRBV7-2|TRBJ2-7|.|TRBD1
CASSFRDMGQGVYEQYF
TGTGCCAGCAGCTTTCGGGATATGGGACAGGGGGTCTACGAGCAGTACTTC
>TRBV6-1|TRBJ2-3|.|TRBD2
CASSEVAGSTDTQYF
TGTGCCAGCAGTGAAGTAGCGGGGAGCACAGATACGCAGTATTTT
>TRBV9|TRBJ2-7|.|TRBD2
CASSVAVSPGLAGYEQYF
TGTGCCAGCAGCGTAGCAGTAAGTCCGGGACTAGCGGGTTACGAGCAGTACTTC
>TRBV7-2|TRBJ1-4|once|TRBD1
CASSGTGLRGEKLFF
TGTGCCAGCAGCGGGACAGGGTTACGCGGGGAAAAACTGTTTTTT
>TRBV4-2|TRBJ1-1|.|TRBD1
CASSQAGTGDTEAFF
TGTGCCAGCAGCCAAGCCGGGACAGGGGACACTGAAGCTTTCTTT
>TRBV7-8|TRBJ2-2|.|.
CASSSTKGGVTNTGELFF
TGTGCCAGCAGCTCGACCAAGGGCGGGGTTACGAACACCGGGGAGCTGTTTTTT
>TRBV7-6|TRBJ2-5|.|TRBD1
CAAAKGAGETQYF
TGTGCCGCGGCGAAGGGGGCCGGGGAGACCCAGTACTTC
>TRBV7-2|TRBJ2-2|.|.
CASSLKGAGELFF
TGTGCCAGCAGCTTAAAGGGGGCCGGGGAGCTGTTTTTT
>TRBV7-9|TRBJ1-1|.|TRBD1
CATNGQGKNTEAFF
TGTGCCACAAATGGACAGGGAAAGAACACTGAAGCTTTCTTT
>TRBV5-1|TRBJ2-4|.|TRBD2
CASSLDSRDGRSIQYF
TGCGCCAGCAGCTTGGACAGCCGGGACGGGAGGAGCATTCAGTACTTC
>TRBV9|TRBJ2-1|.|TRBD2
CASSVAPRGGLSYNEQFF
TGTGCCAGCAGCGTAGCTCCCCGCGGGGGGCTATCCTACAATGAGCAGTTCTTC
>TRBV10-3|TRBJ1-6|.|TRBD1
CAISEQQGEAYNSPLHF
TGTGCCATCAGTGAGCAACAGGGGGAGGCCTATAATTCACCCCTCCACTTT
>TRBV7-7|TRBJ1-2|.|.
CASSPGPGYGYTF
TGTGCTAGCAGCCCAGGCCCAGGGTATGGCTACACCTTC
>TRBV2|TRBJ1-2|few|TRBD1
CASSYRGYGNGYTF
TGTGCCAGCAGTTACAGGGGGTATGGGAATGGCTACACCTTC
>TRBV7-2|TRBJ1-4|.|TRBD1
CASSLEAGGGKLFF
TGTGCCAGCAGCTTAGAAGCAGGGGGCGGAAAACTGTTTTTT
>TRBV9|TRBJ1-5|few|.
CASSPQGSQPQHF
TGTGCCAGCAGCCCCCAGGGGTCTCAGCCCCAGCATTTT
>TRBV5-1|TRBJ2-1|once|.
CASSSRDIIYNEQFF
TGCGCCAGCAGCTCCCGGGACATAATCTACAATGAGCAGTTCTTC
>TRBV27|TRBJ2-2|.|.
CASGPGVANTGELFF
TGTGCCAGCGGCCCGGGGGTGGCGAACACCGGGGAGCTGTTTTTT
>TRBV7-3|TRBJ1-2|few|TRBD1
CASSSGQGYGYTF
TGTGCCAGCAGCTCCGGACAGGGCTATGGCTACACCTTC
>TRBV7-2|TRBJ2-1|.|.
CASSQTFAVASYNEQFF
TGTGCCAGCAGCCAGACCTTTGCGGTCGCCTCCTACAATGAGCAGTTCTTC
>TRBV5-4|TRBJ2-2|once|.
CASSPTTNTGELFF
TGTGCCAGCAGCCCGACAACGAACACCGGGGAGCTGTTTTTT
>TRBV11-2|TRBJ2-7|.|TRBD2
CASSLGRTSSSEQYF
TGTGCCAGCAGCTTAGGCAGGACTAGCTCCTCCGAGCAGTACTTC
>TRBV6-5|TRBJ1-4|.|.
CASSRLGESEKLFF
TGTGCCAGCAGCAGACTTGGGGAGAGTGAAAAACTGTTTTTT
>TRBV7-9|TRBJ2-5|.|TRBD2
CASSSGTSGWYQETQYF
TGTGCCAGCAGCTCCGGGACTAGCGGGTGGTACCAAGAGACCCAGTACTTC
>TRBV5-1|TRBJ2-3|.|TRBD2
CASSRAGGPDTQYF
TGCGCCAGCAGCCGGGCGGGGGGCCCAGATACGCAGTATTTT
>TRBV4-2|TRBJ1-2|.|.
CASSQDPSGIYGYTF
TGTGCCAGCAGCCAAGATCCCTCAGGGATCTATGGCTACACCTTC
>TRBV27|TRBJ1-5|few|.
CASRSDRYSNQPQHF
TGTGCCAGCAGAAGCGACAGGTATAGCAATCAGCCCCAGCATTTT
>TRBV7-2|TRBJ1-6|once|TRBD1
CASSLETGNSPLHF
TGTGCCAGCAGCCTAGAGACAGGGAATTCACCCCTCCACTTT